This TCR beta chain was obtained from a study of CD8+ T cells in alopecia areata. General study results and limits: Although TCR sharing was seen in mice, sharing across patients was less clear, possibly for HLA-related reasons.

This clone was seen more than once but under ten times. Antigen unknown. RNA was isolated and reverse transcribed to cDNA, the sequencing template. TCRdb keeps only in-frame clones here, not all; method: immunoSEQ multiplex PCR. The sample records around 97,000 clones, approximately 58% being singletons. The TCR originated in a human donor in good health. The material sequenced was CD4+ T cells sorted from blood.

CDR3 nucleotide sequence: TGTGCCAGCAGCTTAGTGTCCAGGGCAGATACGCAGTATTTT. Its translation: CASSLVSRADTQYF. The chain joins TRBV7-2 to TRBJ2-3; a possible D gene is TRBD1 (5 bases). This CDR3 region has 14 residues. The V end lost 1 base, the J end lost 4 bases, and 9 bases lay between the germline ends. Per germline, CDR1 SGHTA and CDR2 FQGNSA.